This T cell receptor (beta chain) was retrieved from a study of shared clonotypes between healthy human individuals. On the study more broadly: For every donor, three CD4 naive, three CD4 memory, two CD8 naive and one CD8 memory plates were used.

Donors, healthy HIV-negative adults, lacked recent acute infections or vaccinations. CD4+ cells underwent separation, giving CD45RA+ naive and CD45RA-negative memory subsets. For this clone: Antigen: not known.

This CDR3 is 14 amino acids long. In germline, CDR1 is SGHAT, CDR2 FQNNGV. V lost 5 bases, J lost 3 bases, and 14 bases lay in between. The data were produced by immunoSEQ multiplex PCR, yet TCRdb's version contains in-frame clones alone and is incomplete. The table shows about 600,000 clones, with around 97% occurring only once. General study results and limits: On the whole, naive subsets had larger estimated richness than memory subsets had.

The sequencing input was naive CD4+ T cells sorted from blood. Subset denoted: CD45RA+ positively selected. The receptor was derived from a woman younger than 45 in good health. The rearrangement uses TRBV11-2 and TRBJ2-7, with TRBD1 as a possible D gene (5 bases). CDR3 DNA: TGTGCCAGCAGCCCTCGCCAGGGTTTCTACGAGCAGTACTTC. Amino acid sequence: CASSPRQGFYEQYF.